The next 21 T cell receptor beta chains were all read from a single sample in a study of T cell responses to AZD1222 COVID-19 vaccine. Some clones are missing from TCRdb's copy, which holds only in-frame ones; the method was immunoSEQ multiplex PCR. The data contain over 100,000 clones, roughly 84% of them singletons. The sequenced sample was peripheral blood, obtained on day 0 of AZD1222 vaccination. The receptors were sampled from an adult in good health.

V usage is TRBV28 and J usage is TRBJ2-2, with a weak D call TRBD2 (5 bases). Trimming shortened V by 4 bases and J by 3 bases, and 9 bases separated the two germline ends. CDR3 length equals 14 residues. Germline V gives CDR1 MDHEN, CDR2 SYDVKM. This CDR3 reads CASSSGSDTGELFF. The CDR3 coding sequence is TGTGCCAGCAGTTCGGGAAGTGACACCGGGGAGCTGTTTTTT.

The chain uses TRBV19 and TRBJ1-1; D perhaps matches TRBD1 (5 bases). The germline V and J ends were trimmed by 8 bases and 8 bases, with 12 bases remaining between them. The germline V gene has CDR1 LNHDA and CDR2 SQIVND (reference sequence). The CDR3 has 11 residues. The CDR3 DNA is TGTGCCAGTGCGTGGTGGGACGAAGCTTTCTTT. It yields the protein CASAWWDEAFF. The full variable domain, its missing parts supplied by reference TRBV19 and TRBJ1-1, is DGGITQSPKYLFRKEGQNVTLSCEQNLNHDAMYWYRQDPGQGLRLIYYSQIVNDFQKGDIAEGYSVSREKKESFPLTVTSAQKNPTAFYLCASAWWDEAFFGQGTRLTVV.

This rearrangement joins TRBV28 to TRBJ1-5, with D hard to call. The CDR3 length is 14 residues. V dropped 2 bases and J dropped 2 bases, with 7 bases sitting between them. Looked up from germline, CDR1 is MDHEN and CDR2 is SYDVKM. CDR3 coding DNA: TGTGCCAGCAGTTTAGCGTGGGGCAATCAGCCCCAGCATTTT. Amino acids: CASSLAWGNQPQHF.

This chain links TRBV6-5 with TRBJ2-3; D ambiguous. CDR1 and CDR2 (germline): MNHEY, SVGAGI. V lost 6 bases to trimming and J lost 7 bases, with 20 bases between them. This CDR3 comprises 15 residues. CDR3 in amino acids: CASRSTVGVENTQYF. CDR3 sequence (DNA): TGTGCCAGCAGGTCTACAGTTGGGGTCGAGAATACGCAGTATTTT.

The chain has TRBV11-3 and TRBJ2-3, with D perhaps being TRBD1 or TRBD2 (5 bases each). CDR1 and CDR2 from the germline V gene are SGHNT and YENEEA. The CDR3 has 15 amino acids. V was shortened by 7 bases and J by 0 bases, with 14 bases between the two germline ends. This CDR3 is CASTLQGPSTDTQYF. For the CDR3, the DNA is TGTGCCAGCACCCTCCAGGGACCAAGCACAGATACGCAGTATTTT.

This chain connects TRBV7-8 to TRBJ2-3; 12 bases fit TRBD2. Unmatched junction bases numbered 10, after V lost 2 bases and J lost 4 bases. CDR1 and CDR2 (germline): SGHVS, FQNEAQ. The CDR3 sequence is 18 residues long. The CDR3 sequence: CASSLLAGGPVGADTQYF. Here the CDR3 DNA reads TGTGCCAGCAGCTTACTAGCGGGAGGGCCGGTCGGCGCAGATACGCAGTATTTT.

The rearrangement joins TRBV6-5 to TRBJ1-1; 8 bases are a match to TRBD1. The V gene end was trimmed by 4 bases and the J gene end by 1 base; junction bases not matched to a gene: 5. The V gene's germline CDR1 is MNHEY and CDR2 SVGAGI. The CDR3 loop spans 15 amino acids. In nucleotides, the CDR3 is TGTGCCAGCAGTTCCGCCGGGACAGGGAACACTGAAGCTTTCTTT. This gives the protein CASSSAGTGNTEAFF.

This clone was picked up a small number of times. The J gene is TRBJ2-2, the V gene TRBV24-1; D call uncertain. Germline lookup yields CDR1 KGHDR and CDR2 SFDVKD. There are 15 residues in the CDR3. Trimming pared 2 bases from V and 5 bases from J, leaving 11 bases between. The CDR3 DNA reads as TGTGCCACCAGTGATTCTAAAACTTTTACCGGGGAGCTGTTTTTT. Translating gives CATSDSKTFTGELFF.

This chain joins TRBV28 and TRBJ1-1, with D maybe TRBD1 (6 bases). V was clipped by 11 bases and J by 3 bases, with 16 bases between them. This CDR3 is built from 13 residues. Germline values: CDR1 MDHEN, CDR2 SYDVKM. The CDR3 region has the DNA TGTGCCTCCAGGGAGGGGGGCGACACTGAAGCTTTCTTT. Translation: CASREGGDTEAFF.

This chain uses TRBV5-5 with TRBJ1-1; D gene uncertain. Germline CDR1 SGHKS, CDR2 YYEKEE (reference sequence). V was trimmed by 1 base and J by 4 bases, leaving 8 bases between them. The CDR3 is made up of 13 amino acids. The chain's CDR3 is CASSLTLGTEAFF. The CDR3 region has the DNA TGTGCCAGCAGCTTGACCCTGGGCACTGAAGCTTTCTTT.

The chain has TRBV11-3 and TRBJ2-2; possibly TRBD1 for D (6 bases). V lost 8 bases and J lost 0, with 16 bases in between. CDR3 length equals 16 residues. The germline V gene encodes CDR1 SGHNT and CDR2 YENEEA. Here the CDR3 reads CASVALGASNTGELFF. In nucleotides, the CDR3 is TGTGCCAGCGTAGCCTTGGGGGCCTCGAACACCGGGGAGCTGTTTTTT. The full variable domain, completed using reference TRBV11-3 and TRBJ2-2, is EAGVVQSPRYKIIEKKQPVAFWCNPISGHNTLYWYLQNLGQGPELLIRYENEEAVDDSQLPKDRFSAERLKGVDSTLKIQPAELGDSAVYLCASVALGASNTGELFFGEGSRLTVL.

The chain has TRBV19 and TRBJ1-2; TRBD1 agrees at 11 bases. The CDR3 runs 13 residues. CDR1 and CDR2 (germline): LNHDA, SQIVND (reference sequence). V shed 4 bases, J shed 6 bases, and the junction held 1 base outside the gene matches. As DNA, the CDR3 is TGTGCCAGTAGTAGGACAGGGGGCGATGGCTACACCTTC. It is translated as CASSRTGGDGYTF.

The chain joins TRBV29-1 to TRBJ2-2; D may match TRBD1 or TRBD2 (5 bases each). This CDR3 has 14 amino acids. Germline CDR1 reads SQVTM; CDR2 reads ANQGSEA. Trimming pared 6 bases from V and 2 bases from J, leaving 13 bases between. The CDR3 loop reads CSVNRDPNTGELFF. Here the CDR3 DNA reads TGCAGCGTAAACCGGGACCCCAACACCGGGGAGCTGTTTTTT.

The chain employs TRBV5-8 and TRBJ2-1; D may match TRBD1 or TRBD2 (5 bases each). Germline V gene data show CDR1 as SGHTS and CDR2 as YDEGEE. This CDR3 comprises 16 residues. Trimming pared 4 bases from V and 10 bases from J, leaving 24 bases between. CDR3 protein: CASSPWIGTTLREQFF. For the CDR3, the DNA is TGTGCCAGCAGCCCTTGGATAGGGACCACCCTACGGGAGCAGTTCTTC. Based on the CDR3 plus reference TRBV5-8 and TRBJ2-1, the full variable domain is EAGVTQSPTHLIKTRGQQATLRCSPISGHTSVYWYQQALGLGLQFLLWYDEGEERNRGNFPPRFSGRQFPNYSSELNVNALELEDSALYLCASSPWIGTTLREQFFGPGTRLTVL.

This clone appeared a single time. This chain uses TRBV7-9 with TRBJ2-1, with D tentatively TRBD2 (6 bases). The CDR3 is made up of 12 amino acids. V was clipped by 5 bases and J by 14 bases, with 16 bases between them. From germline, CDR1 is SEHNR and CDR2 FQNEAQ (reference sequence). CDR3 residues: CASSPHGWEEFF. CDR3 nucleotide sequence: TGTGCCAGCAGCCCCCATGGCTGGGAGGAGTTCTTC.

The rearrangement links TRBV27 to TRBJ2-3; D is undetermined. V gave up 5 bases and J gave up 0 bases, with 15 bases separating them. The CDR3 extends over 16 amino acids. Germline CDR1 is MNHEY and CDR2 is SMNVEV (reference sequence). For the CDR3, the DNA is TGTGCCAGCAGTCGCCGTGGGGTAACTAGCACAGATACGCAGTATTTT. It translates to CASSRRGVTSTDTQYF.

This clone was seen a single time. CDR3 sequence (DNA): TGTGCCAGCAGTTCCCCAGACAGGGTCACCGGGGAGCTGTTTTTT. This encodes CASSSPDRVTGELFF. The chain carries TRBV28 and TRBJ2-2; TRBD1 agrees at 7 bases. This CDR3 is 15 amino acids long. From germline, CDR1 is MDHEN and CDR2 SYDVKM. V shed 4 bases, J shed 4 bases, and the junction held 6 bases outside the gene matches.

The chain employs TRBV27 and TRBJ2-7; D gene uncertain. Germline lookup yields CDR1 MNHEY and CDR2 SMNVEV (reference sequence). This CDR3 has 14 residues. The V end lost 5 bases, the J end lost 3 bases, and 14 bases lay between the germline ends. CDR3 bases: TGTGCCAGCAGTACAACTATGAACGGCTACGAGCAGTACTTC. Translated, it gives CASSTTMNGYEQYF.

V is TRBV10-2 and J is TRBJ2-7, with D possibly being TRBD1 (6 bases). V was clipped by 2 bases and J by 3 bases, with 14 bases between them. This CDR3 has 15 residues. CDR1 and CDR2 (germline): WSHSY, SAAADI. The CDR3 loop is CASSERAEGVYEQYF. CDR3 DNA sequence: TGCGCCAGCAGTGAGCGGGCTGAGGGGGTCTACGAGCAGTACTTC.

V is TRBV7-2 and J is TRBJ1-3, with 8 bases matching TRBD1. CDR3 length: 16 residues. With V trimmed by 2 bases and J by 1 base, 4 bases remained unmatched. Germline-derived CDR1 and CDR2 are SGHTA and FQGNSA. The CDR3 region is CASSLSQGASGNTIYF. CDR3 DNA: TGTGCCAGCAGCTTATCTCAGGGGGCTTCTGGAAACACCATATATTTT.

This clone was observed once. The genes are TRBV19 and TRBJ1-1, with D uncertain. This CDR3 comprises 14 residues. V gave up 6 bases and J gave up 0 bases, with 11 bases separating them. The V gene's germline CDR1 is LNHDA and CDR2 SQIVND (reference sequence). Here the CDR3 reads CASRSDGMNTEAFF. The DNA for the CDR3 is TGTGCCAGTAGAAGCGACGGCATGAACACTGAAGCTTTCTTT.